One T cell receptor beta chain is described in this entry. In the original processing: From reference gene primer amplification, estimates of nucleated cell counts were derived. Method: immunoSEQ multiplex PCR; TCRdb's copy keeps in-frame clones and lacks some. The V and J calls and clone size come from that table; D and trimming were worked out from the DNA. The sample holds about 240,000 clones, around 83% seen once. This entry comes from a study of blood T cell repertoires in COVID-19. Looking at the study overall: COVID-19 samples, acute and convalescent, were from the United States, Italy and Spain. The cDNA or gDNA used as material had been derived from T cells, B-cell-depleted T cells, or PBMCs.

Trimming removed 5 bases from V and 4 bases from J, with 11 bases in between. The CDR3 length is 13 residues. From germline, CDR1 is SGHVS and CDR2 FNYEAQ. The clonotype originates from a woman over 75 with acute or convalescent COVID-19. The sequencing input was peripheral blood. The chain joins TRBV7-6 to TRBJ1-2; D may be TRBD1 (6 bases). The CDR3 spells CASSRDTSYGYTF. In nucleotides, the CDR3 is TGTGCCAGCAGCCGGGACACTAGCTATGGCTACACCTTC.